These 24 T cell receptor beta chains were sequenced from one sample in a study of blood T cell repertoires in COVID-19. Measured with immunoSEQ multiplex PCR; TCRdb has only the in-frame clones, and not every one. This table has some 140,000 clones, less than 95% appearing once. Sequenced input: peripheral blood. The source of these receptors is a man aged 50 to 59 with acute or convalescent COVID-19.

The rearrangement joins TRBV7-3 to TRBJ1-1; D may be TRBD1 (5 bases). V shed 2 bases and J shed 3 bases, with 13 bases lying between them. CDR3 length equals 15 residues. Per germline, CDR1 SGHTA and CDR2 FQGTGA. CDR3 protein: CASSLLGGTDTEAFF. The DNA for the CDR3 is TGTGCCAGCAGCTTATTGGGGGGGACCGACACTGAAGCTTTCTTT.

The chain uses TRBV19 and TRBJ1-1; possible D gene TRBD1, 6 bases. Germline CDR1 and CDR2: LNHDA and SQIVND (reference sequence). V was pared by 5 bases and J by 4 bases, with 14 bases between. The CDR3 runs 14 residues. The CDR3: CASSLRGYGTEAFF. The CDR3 nucleotides read TGTGCCAGTAGTCTCAGGGGATATGGCACTGAAGCTTTCTTT.

The chain links TRBV19 to TRBJ1-5, with 8 bases identical to TRBD1. V trimming: 4 bases; J trimming: 6 bases; junction bases outside the gene matches: 2. CDR1 and CDR2 from the germline V gene are LNHDA and SQIVND (reference sequence). The CDR3 contains 13 residues. The CDR3 protein is CASSTGGVQPQHF. The CDR3 bases are TGTGCCAGTAGTACAGGGGGCGTTCAGCCCCAGCATTTT. Based on the CDR3 plus reference TRBV19 and TRBJ1-5, the full variable domain is DGGITQSPKYLFRKEGQNVTLSCEQNLNHDAMYWYRQDPGQGLRLIYYSQIVNDFQKGDIAEGYSVSREKKESFPLTVTSAQKNPTAFYLCASSTGGVQPQHFGDGTRLSIL.

CDR3 DNA: TGTGCCAGCAGTGGACTAAGCGGGAGGGCCTCCAGTGAGCAGTTCTTC. It is translated as CASSGLSGRASSEQFF. The chain recombines TRBV27 with TRBJ2-1; TRBD2 matches at 10 bases. The J segment lost 9 bases and the V segment lost 5 bases, leaving 13 bases of the junction unmatched. Germline assignment: CDR1 MNHEY and CDR2 SMNVEV (reference sequence). The CDR3 spans 16 residues.

This chain joins TRBV5-1 and TRBJ2-3; 7 bases agree with TRBD2. The germline V gene encodes CDR1 SGHRS and CDR2 YFSETQ. With 0 bases clipped from V and 2 bases from J, the junction kept 3 bases outside the gene matches. The CDR3 is made up of 15 amino acids. CDR3 residues: CASSLVGRVTDTQYF. For the CDR3, the DNA is TGCGCCAGCAGCTTGGTTGGGAGGGTCACAGATACGCAGTATTTT.

V gene TRBV23-1 combines with J gene TRBJ2-2; 7 bases are a match to TRBD1. TRBV23-1 has ORF status, its function being uncertain. After removal of 0 bases from V and 5 bases from J, the junction contained 6 bases not matched to a gene. The CDR3 is 16 amino acids. CDR3 DNA: TGCGCCAGCAGTCAATCGGTGACAGGGCGTACCGGGGAGCTGTTTTTT. This sequence encodes CASSQSVTGRTGELFF.

The chain is built from TRBV2 and TRBJ2-5, with D possibly being TRBD2 (6 bases). The CDR3 extends over 12 amino acids. The V gene lost 10 bases and the J gene lost 2 bases, with 11 bases spanning the gap. Germline lookup yields CDR1 SNHLY and CDR2 FYNNEI. CDR3 loop: CATGTLQETQYF. Here the CDR3 DNA reads TGTGCCACCGGGACTCTTCAAGAGACCCAGTACTTC.

The V and J genes are TRBV9 and TRBJ2-5, with 10 bases lining up with TRBD2. This CDR3 spans 15 amino acids. V shed 0 bases and J 4 bases; nucleotides not matched to a gene: 3. Germline-derived CDR1 and CDR2 are SGDLS and YYNGEE. The CDR3 sequence is CASSVESGRGETQYF. In DNA, the CDR3 is TGTGCCAGCAGCGTAGAGAGCGGGAGGGGAGAGACCCAGTACTTC.

The gene calls are TRBV7-9 and TRBJ2-2; 8 positions match TRBD1. After removal of 6 bases from V and 3 bases from J, the junction contained 6 bases not matched to a gene. The germline V gene encodes CDR1 SEHNR and CDR2 FQNEAQ (reference sequence). CDR3 length: 15 residues. Here the CDR3 DNA reads TGTGCCAGCAGTTCTCCGGGACAGGACACCGGGGAGCTGTTTTTT. It is translated as CASSSPGQDTGELFF.

The chain employs TRBV14 and TRBJ2-1; tentative D call: TRBD2 (5 bases). The ends were cut back, 0 bases at V and 4 bases at J, with 13 bases in the middle. Germline V CDR1 and CDR2: SGHDN, FVKESK. This CDR3 has 16 amino acids. CDR3: CASSQDGEGVYNEQFF. DNA for the CDR3: TGTGCCAGCAGCCAAGATGGTGAGGGAGTGTACAATGAGCAGTTCTTC.

The chain couples TRBV21-1 to TRBJ1-5; TRBD1 was called by the table and not checked on the DNA. TRBV21-1 counts as a pseudogene. This CDR3 has 18 amino acids. This chain's CDR3 is CASSKVEGVSGSNQPQHF. The CDR3 DNA is TGTGCCAGCAGCAAAGTAGAAGGGGTATCGGGTAGCAATCAGCCCCAGCATTTT.

As to this clone: The sample holds other DNA sequences that translate to the same CDR3. The rearrangement links TRBV7-2 to TRBJ2-1; 11 bases are a match to TRBD2. The CDR3 contains 16 residues. The germline V gene has CDR1 SGHTA and CDR2 FQGNSA. J lost 5 bases, V lost 0 bases, and 3 bases had no gene match. The CDR3, as DNA: TGTGCCAGCAGCTTAGCCGGGACTAGCGGACACAATGAGCAGTTCTTC. Protein product: CASSLAGTSGHNEQFF.

CDR3 bases: TGTGCCAGTAGGAATACAGGGAGTTCTGCTGAAGCTTTCTTT. Protein: CASRNTGSSAEAFF. The chain is built from TRBV19 and TRBJ1-1; tentative D call: TRBD1 (6 bases). CDR3 length: 14 amino acids. CDR1 and CDR2 (germline): LNHDA, SQIVND (reference sequence). Trimming left V 6 bases short and J 6 bases short, with 17 bases between. Filled out from reference TRBV19 and TRBJ1-1, the complete variable domain reads DGGITQSPKYLFRKEGQNVTLSCEQNLNHDAMYWYRQDPGQGLRLIYYSQIVNDFQKGDIAEGYSVSREKKESFPLTVTSAQKNPTAFYLCASRNTGSSAEAFFGQGTRLTVV.

The gene calls are TRBV9 and TRBJ2-2; possibly TRBD2 for D (6 bases). Trimming cost V 3 bases and J 3 bases, with 12 bases left between them. The CDR3 has 15 amino acids. The germline V gene has CDR1 SGDLS and CDR2 YYNGEE. The CDR3 bases are TGTGCCAGCAGCGGGAGGGACGGCTACACCGGGGAGCTGTTTTTT. Translated, it gives CASSGRDGYTGELFF.

The V gene is TRBV6-5, the J gene TRBJ2-3, with 7 bases fitting TRBD1. The CDR3 runs 15 residues. Germline loops: CDR1 MNHEY, CDR2 SVGAGI. After removal of 7 bases from V and 1 base from J, the junction contained 8 bases not matched to a gene. The chain's CDR3 is CASKTGQARTDTQYF. CDR3 DNA: TGTGCCAGCAAGACCGGACAGGCCCGCACAGATACGCAGTATTTT.

To note about this clone: This CDR3 is also generated by other DNA sequences in the sample. The CDR3 reads CASSLARETQYF. CDR3 coding DNA: TGTGCCAGCAGCTTAGCGCGGGAGACCCAGTACTTC. The genes are TRBV7-9 and TRBJ2-5; unclear D gene. Trimming took off 0 bases at V and 5 bases at J, with 4 bases between the two ends. The CDR3 sequence is 12 residues long. The germline V gene encodes CDR1 SEHNR and CDR2 FQNEAQ (reference sequence). The full variable domain, its missing parts supplied by reference TRBV7-9 and TRBJ2-5, is DTGVSQNPRHKITKRGQNVTFRCDPISEHNRLYWYRQTLGQGPEFLTYFQNEAQLEKSRLLSDRFSAERPKGSFSTLEIQRTEQGDSAMYLCASSLARETQYFGPGTRLLVL.

This chain uses TRBV5-1 with TRBJ2-2, with D unresolved. Trimming removed 0 bases from V and 7 bases from J, with 7 bases in between. The CDR3 spans 13 residues. In germline, CDR1 is SGHRS, CDR2 YFSETQ. The CDR3 reads CASSLESGGELFF. Written as DNA, the CDR3 is TGCGCCAGCAGCTTGGAATCGGGCGGGGAGCTGTTTTTT.

This clone has more than one count but fewer than ten. The chain recombines TRBV13 with TRBJ2-1, with 10 bases matching TRBD1. V lost 5 bases, J lost 8 bases, and 12 bases stayed unmatched. Germline assignment: CDR1 PRHDT and CDR2 FYEKMQ (reference sequence). This CDR3 comprises 16 residues. The CDR3 region is CASSPDRGQGGYEQFF. In nucleotides, the CDR3 is TGTGCCAGCAGCCCCGACAGGGGGCAGGGGGGTTATGAGCAGTTCTTC.

V is TRBV18 and J is TRBJ1-6; D uncertain. Germline V lookup: CDR1 KGHSH, CDR2 LQKENI. CDR3 length: 16 residues. Trimming pared 3 bases from V and 10 bases from J, leaving 19 bases between. CDR3 region: CASSPDVGVMGSPLHF. As DNA, the CDR3 is TGTGCCAGCTCACCGGACGTCGGGGTAATGGGATCACCCCTCCACTTT.

V usage is TRBV11-2 and J usage is TRBJ2-1; D unresolved. CDR1 is SGHAT and CDR2 is FQNNGV in the germline V gene. Trimming shortened V by 2 bases and J by 2 bases, and 10 bases separated the two germline ends. The CDR3 loop spans 15 amino acids. CDR3 sequence reads: CASSLKVGPYNEQFF. The CDR3 DNA follows: TGTGCCAGCAGCTTAAAGGTGGGCCCCTACAATGAGCAGTTCTTC.

As regards this clone: The identical CDR3 is also encoded by other nucleotide sequences in the sample. The chain links TRBV27 to TRBJ2-3, with TRBD2 matching 8 bases. The CDR3 totals 14 residues. Per the germline V gene, CDR1 is MNHEY and CDR2 is SMNVEV (reference sequence). V lost 6 bases to trimming and J lost 2 bases; unmatched junction nucleotides: 4. The CDR3 DNA is TGTGCCAGCAGACGGGGGGGGGACACAGATACGCAGTATTTT. It translates to CASRRGGDTDTQYF.

With respect to this clone: One end of the junction varies from germline; a read error may be responsible. The J gene is TRBJ2-1, the V gene TRBV11-1; 8 bases agree with TRBD1. Per the germline V gene, CDR1 is SGHAT and CDR2 is FQDESV (reference sequence). The CDR3 length is 11 residues. CDR3 protein: CASSLGTGILF. CDR3 in DNA: TGTGCCAGCAGCTTAGGGACAGGGATTCTCTTC. The full variable domain, its missing parts supplied by reference TRBV11-1 and TRBJ2-1, is EAEVAQSPRYKITEKSQAVAFWCDPISGHATLYWYRQILGQGPELLVQFQDESVVDDSQLPKDRFSAERLKGVDSTLKIQPAELGDSAMYLCASSLGTGILFGPGTRLTVL.

The rearrangement uses TRBV6-5 and TRBJ2-7, with 9 positions matching TRBD1. V was clipped by 5 bases and J by 5 bases; unmatched bases: 7. Looked up from germline, CDR1 is MNHEY and CDR2 is SVGAGI. CDR3 length equals 14 residues. The CDR3 sequence is CASSRGQGWNEQYF. DNA of the CDR3: TGTGCCAGCAGTAGAGGACAGGGGTGGAACGAGCAGTACTTC.

This chain uses TRBV28 with TRBJ1-1; no firm D call. This CDR3 comprises 11 residues. In germline, CDR1 is MDHEN, CDR2 SYDVKM. Trimming removed 6 bases at V and 4 bases at J, with 6 bases between. CDR3 protein: CASRSSTEAFF. The CDR3 coding sequence is TGTGCCAGCAGGTCTAGCACTGAAGCTTTCTTT.